The 27 T cell receptor beta chains below were found in one sample sequenced in a study of blood T cell repertoires in COVID-19. Method: immunoSEQ multiplex PCR; TCRdb's copy keeps in-frame clones and lacks some. The sample contains about 120,000 clones, more than 80% of which appear only once. Input material: peripheral blood. All receptors derive from a man in his 70s with active or convalescent COVID-19.

In nucleotides, the CDR3 is TGTGCCAGCAGTGTAAATAGCGGGAGTTGGGAGAATGAGCAGTTCTTC. Translated, it gives CASSVNSGSWENEQFF. The rearrangement joins TRBV25-1 to TRBJ2-1, with 9 nucleotides matching TRBD2. V was clipped by 4 bases and J by 7 bases; unmatched bases: 11. This CDR3 is 16 amino acids long. Germline values: CDR1 MGHDK, CDR2 SYGVNS.

The chain has TRBV5-1 and TRBJ1-1; 8 bases map to TRBD1. From germline, CDR1 is SGHRS and CDR2 YFSETQ. After removal of 4 bases from V and 1 base from J, the junction contained 9 bases not matched to a gene. The CDR3 totals 16 residues. CDR3 sequence reads: CASSPLQGAGNTEAFF. CDR3 bases: TGCGCCAGCAGCCCGCTCCAGGGGGCGGGGAACACTGAAGCTTTCTTT.

This clone came up once. The V call is TRBV7-9, the J call TRBJ1-1; perhaps TRBD1 as D (6 bases). The V and J ends lost 4 bases and 1 base respectively, with 19 bases between them. Germline V gene lookup returns CDR1 SEHNR and CDR2 FQNEAQ (reference sequence). The CDR3 is made up of 17 amino acids. CDR3 amino acids: CASSSYDTGRTNTEAFF. The CDR3 nucleotides read TGTGCCAGCAGCTCTTATGATACAGGGCGGACGAACACTGAAGCTTTCTTT.

The chain recombines TRBV18 with TRBJ2-5, with a tentative D call TRBD1 (6 bases). Deletions cut 7 bases from V and 2 bases from J, with 17 bases between. Germline-derived CDR1 and CDR2 are KGHSH and LQKENI. The CDR3 is made up of 15 amino acids. The CDR3 spells CASCPTWGRQETQYF. Written as DNA, the CDR3 is TGTGCCAGCTGCCCGACGTGGGGGCGACAAGAGACCCAGTACTTC.

This chain links TRBV5-1 with TRBJ1-2, with a possible D match to TRBD1 (5 bases). Germline assignment: CDR1 SGHRS and CDR2 YFSETQ. V lost 2 bases and J lost 7, with 12 bases in between. The CDR3 loop spans 13 amino acids. The CDR3 nucleotides are TGCGCCAGCAGCTTCCAAGACGGGGGTGGCTACACCTTC. The encoded protein is CASSFQDGGGYTF.

Here the CDR3 DNA reads TGTGCCTGGAGGCGGAGCCCCGGACAAGAGACCCAGTACTTC. It specifies CAWRRSPGQETQYF. This rearrangement joins TRBV30 to TRBJ2-5; D gene ambiguous. V dropped 3 bases and J dropped 2 bases, with 13 bases sitting between them. The germline CDR1 and CDR2 sequences are GTSNPN and SVGIG (reference sequence). The CDR3 contains 14 residues. Full variable domain (rest looked up from reference TRBV30 and TRBJ2-5): SQTIHQWPATLVQPVGSPLSLECTVEGTSNPNLYWYRQAAGRGLQLLFYSVGIGQISSEVPQNLSASRPQDRQFILSSKKLLLSDSGFYLCAWRRSPGQETQYFGPGTRLLVL.

The chain recombines TRBV18 with TRBJ2-1; TRBD2 matches at 11 bases. V trimming: 0 bases; J trimming: 5 bases; junction bases outside the gene matches: 9. The CDR3 sequence is 18 residues long. Germline CDR1 reads KGHSH; CDR2 reads LQKENI. The CDR3 DNA follows: TGTGCCAGCTCACCACCGATCACCGGTAGCGGGAGGGACAATGAGCAGTTCTTC. The encoded protein is CASSPPITGSGRDNEQFF.

The gene calls are TRBV6-1 and TRBJ1-2; no definite D call. This CDR3 region has 15 residues. Per the germline V gene, CDR1 is MNHNS and CDR2 is SASEGT. V was clipped by 2 bases and J by 4 bases, with 14 bases between them. The CDR3 sequence: CASSEIGQVVYGYTF. CDR3 nucleotides: TGTGCCAGCAGTGAAATTGGGCAGGTAGTCTATGGCTACACCTTC.

This chain uses TRBV27 with TRBJ2-7, with TRBD1 matching over 9 bases. Trimming cost V 6 bases and J 6 bases; bases outside gene matches: 9. Germline loops: CDR1 MNHEY, CDR2 SMNVEV (reference sequence). The CDR3 covers 14 residues. The CDR3 DNA sequence: TGTGCCAGCAGCCTTAGACAGGGGGGTTCCGAGCAGTACTTC. This encodes CASSLRQGGSEQYF.

The chain recombines TRBV3-1 (or the pseudogene TRBV3-2) with TRBJ2-7, with 12 nucleotides matching TRBD2. Germline-derived CDR1 and CDR2 are LGHDT and YNNKEL (reference sequence). The CDR3 covers 14 residues. V lost 4 bases, J lost 5 bases, and 3 bases stayed unmatched. The CDR3 bases are TGTGCCAGCAGCCTGACTAGCGGGAGTGACGAGCAGTACTTC. This codes for CASSLTSGSDEQYF.

V usage is TRBV28 and J usage is TRBJ1-2; 10 bases line up with TRBD1. The germline gives CDR1 MDHEN, CDR2 SYDVKM. The CDR3 length is 16 residues. Germline trimming cut 6 bases from V and 4 bases from J; bases unmatched to any gene: 11. The CDR3 DNA follows: TGTGCCAGCAGCCCCCAAGGGACAGGGGTTGGCTATGGCTACACCTTC. Its translation is CASSPQGTGVGYGYTF.

The rearrangement joins TRBV7-8 to TRBJ1-1, with D possibly TRBD1 on 5 matching bases. The CDR3 length is 16 residues. CDR1 is SGHVS, CDR2 FQNEAQ, per germline. V lost 0 bases, J lost 4 bases, and 15 bases lay in between. The DNA of the CDR3 is TGTGCCAGCAGCTTAGCGCTTCAGGGTAGGGGCACTGAAGCTTTCTTT. Protein: CASSLALQGRGTEAFF. Supplemented by reference TRBV7-8 and TRBJ1-1, the full variable domain reads GAGVSQSPRYKVAKRGQDVALRCDPISGHVSLFWYQQALGQGPEFLTYFQNEAQLDKSGLPSDRFFAERPEGSVSTLKIQRTQQEDSAVYLCASSLALQGRGTEAFFGQGTRLTVV.

The chain uses TRBV7-9 and TRBJ2-5; TRBD1 matches at 7 bases. V gave up 6 bases and J gave up 3 bases; unmatched junction bases: 4. Germline assignment: CDR1 SEHNR and CDR2 FQNEAQ (reference sequence). CDR3 length: 13 residues. The CDR3 DNA is TGTGCCAGCAGTCGACAGGGAAAAGAGACCCAGTACTTC. Translating it yields CASSRQGKETQYF.

This rearrangement joins TRBV5-5 to TRBJ2-7; D possibly corresponds to TRBD2 (5 bases). This CDR3 region has 15 residues. Germline CDR1 and CDR2: SGHKS and YYEKEE (reference sequence). V shed 6 bases and J shed 9 bases, with 25 bases lying between them. In nucleotides, the CDR3 is TGTGCCAGCACATTAACGGCGGTTCTCCCCAGCGGGCAGTACTTC. Protein sequence: CASTLTAVLPSGQYF.

This sequence joins TRBV18 and TRBJ2-3; 8 bases are shared with TRBD1. The CDR3 length is 16 residues. From germline, CDR1 is KGHSH and CDR2 LQKENI. V was clipped by 2 bases and J by 4 bases; unmatched bases: 8. The CDR3 loop reads CASSPSRRGLADTQYF. The CDR3 DNA reads as TGTGCCAGCTCACCATCTCGCAGGGGGCTCGCAGATACGCAGTATTTT. The whole variable domain, remainder taken from reference TRBV18 and TRBJ2-3, is NAGVMQNPRHLVRRRGQEARLRCSPMKGHSHVYWYRQLPEEGLKFMVYLQKENIIDESGMPKERFSAEFPKEGPSILRIQQVVRGDSAAYFCASSPSRRGLADTQYFGPGTRLTVL.

The chain employs TRBV2 and TRBJ2-2, with 9 bases identical to TRBD1. The CDR3 consists of 13 residues. Per the germline V gene, CDR1 is SNHLY and CDR2 is FYNNEI. Trimming removed 6 bases from V and 5 bases from J; junction bases left unmatched: 1. In DNA, the CDR3 is TGTGCCAGCAGAGGGACAGGGACCGGGGAGCTGTTTTTT. Its protein is CASRGTGTGELFF.

The V and J genes are TRBV5-1 and TRBJ1-2, with 11 nucleotides matching TRBD1. V trimming: 4 bases; J trimming: 2 bases; junction bases outside the gene matches: 4. The germline CDR1 and CDR2 sequences are SGHRS and YFSETQ. The CDR3 sequence is 15 residues long. CDR3 DNA: TGCGCCAGCAGCCGCGGACAGGGGGCGAACTATGGCTACACCTTC. Translating gives CASSRGQGANYGYTF.

This clone was found once. V gene TRBV6-5 combines with J gene TRBJ1-6; 7 nucleotides align to TRBD1. The CDR3 sequence is 14 residues long. Germline loops: CDR1 MNHEY, CDR2 SVGAGI. V lost 5 bases to trimming and J lost 7 bases; unmatched junction nucleotides: 5. The DNA for the CDR3 is TGTGCCAGCAGTAACAGGGGACGGAATTCACCCCTCCACTTT. Translated, it gives CASSNRGRNSPLHF.

The chain joins TRBV5-1 to TRBJ2-7; 9 positions agree with TRBD1. This CDR3 has 16 amino acids. The V segment lost 5 bases and the J segment 6 bases; nucleotides outside the gene matches: 15. Looked up from germline, CDR1 is SGHRS and CDR2 is YFSETQ. The CDR3 is CASSPQQGAGASEQYF. CDR3 nucleotide sequence: TGCGCCAGCAGTCCCCAACAGGGGGCTGGCGCTTCCGAGCAGTACTTC.

This clone was seen only once. The V gene is TRBV24-1, the J gene TRBJ2-1; 9 bases map to TRBD2. Germline CDR1 and CDR2: KGHDR and SFDVKD. The V segment lost 4 bases and the J segment 3 bases; nucleotides outside the gene matches: 6. This CDR3 has 16 residues. As DNA, the CDR3 is TGTGCCACCAGTGACCCGACTAGCGGCCACTACAATGAGCAGTTCTTC. Its translation is CATSDPTSGHYNEQFF.

The CDR3 reads CASSLPRHRSYNEQFF. CDR3 in DNA: TGTGCCAGCAGCTTGCCCAGGCATCGCTCCTACAATGAGCAGTTCTTC. The V and J genes are TRBV5-4 and TRBJ2-1; D gene ambiguous. Trimming left V 1 base short and J 0 bases short, with 11 bases between. This CDR3 comprises 16 residues. In germline, CDR1 is SGHNT, CDR2 YYREEE (reference sequence).

The chain is built from TRBV5-5 and TRBJ2-3; D perhaps matches TRBD1 (6 bases). The V and J ends lost 4 bases and 2 bases respectively, with 11 bases between them. CDR1 is SGHKS and CDR2 is YYEKEE in the germline V gene (reference sequence). This CDR3 has 14 residues. This chain's CDR3 is CASSQWDNTDTQYF. CDR3 DNA: TGTGCCAGCAGCCAATGGGACAACACAGATACGCAGTATTTT.

The chain joins TRBV5-1 to TRBJ1-1, with D tentatively TRBD1 (5 bases). Germline-derived CDR1 and CDR2 are SGHRS and YFSETQ. This CDR3 contains 14 residues. Deletions cut 4 bases from V and 6 bases from J, with 16 bases between. As DNA, the CDR3 is TGCGCCAGCAGCCCCCCGGGGGGATATTCTGAAGCTTTCTTT. Translating gives CASSPPGGYSEAFF.

The chain employs TRBV7-2 and TRBJ2-3; 12 bases align to TRBD2. The CDR3 length is 17 residues. V dropped 5 bases and J dropped 4; count of bases not matched to a gene: 10. Germline CDR1 reads SGHTA; CDR2 reads FQGNSA. This CDR3 reads CASSPASGRAGADTQYF. CDR3 nucleotides: TGTGCCAGCAGCCCGGCTAGCGGGAGGGCGGGGGCAGATACGCAGTATTTT. Full variable domain (missing parts from reference TRBV7-2 and TRBJ2-3): GAGVSQSPSNKVTEKGKDVELRCDPISGHTALYWYRQSLGQGLEFLIYFQGNSAPDKSGLPSDRFSAERTGGSVSTLTIQRTQQEDSAVYLCASSPASGRAGADTQYFGPGTRLTVL.

The CDR3 region has the DNA TGTGCCAGCAGCCCTCTAACAGCTCTAGCCAAAAACATTCAGTACTTC. This translates into CASSPLTALAKNIQYF. V is TRBV5-5 and J is TRBJ2-4; D unclear. CDR1 is SGHKS and CDR2 is YYEKEE in the germline V gene (reference sequence). There are 16 residues in the CDR3. V lost 4 bases and J 0 bases, leaving 14 bases between the germline ends.

The V gene is TRBV6-2 or TRBV6-3, the J gene TRBJ1-2; D unresolved. From germline, CDR1 is MNHEY and CDR2 SVGEGT. CDR3 length equals 18 residues. V was trimmed by 2 bases and J by 4 bases, leaving 23 bases between them. The CDR3 DNA reads as TGTGCCAGCAGTTACAGGGCCGTGTTTGATGGAGGCAGCTATGGCTACACCTTC. It encodes CASSYRAVFDGGSYGYTF.

The rearrangement links TRBV28 to TRBJ2-3; 7 nucleotides line up with TRBD2. CDR1 and CDR2 from the germline V gene are MDHEN and SYDVKM. CDR3 length: 15 amino acids. After removal of 6 bases from V and 0 bases from J, the junction contained 6 bases not matched to a gene. CDR3 protein: CASSETGLSTDTQYF. The DNA for the CDR3 is TGTGCCAGCAGCGAAACGGGACTAAGCACAGATACGCAGTATTTT.